This T cell receptor beta chain derives from a study of T cell responses to AZD1222 COVID-19 vaccine. Libraries were prepared by immunoSEQ multiplex PCR; TCRdb keeps only in-frame clonotypes and omits some of them. This table has about 120,000 clones, 70% to 90% appearing once. J gave up 6 bases and V 8 bases, and 12 bases lay outside the gene matches. The length of the CDR3 is 15 residues. The germline gives CDR1 SGHRS, CDR2 YFSETQ. The chain uses TRBV5-1 and TRBJ2-2, with 8 positions matching TRBD1. The source of this sequence is an adult in good health. The material sequenced was peripheral blood, taken on day 0 of AZD1222 vaccination. The CDR3 here is CASGAGGLSSGELFF. The CDR3 nucleotides are TGCGCCAGTGGGGCAGGGGGCTTGTCATCCGGGGAGCTGTTTTTT.